This TCR beta chain was found in a study of cytomegalovirus exposure and HLA in healthy donors. Study-wide background: Samples from HLA-typed donors yielded about 85 million unique TCRs in an early data release.

Broader study findings: Later analysis placed DRB1 highest and HLA-C lowest in TCR association rates, which differed by HLA locus. A missense DCLRE1C variant was associated with V- and J-gene trimming of TCR beta chains in a later analysis, and an independent cohort replicated the association. An apparent linkage of common viral pathogens to several of the most significant clusters emerged in a later analysis.

This clone was seen once. Its antigen is not known. The PCR was carried out with 60 Vbeta primers and 13 Jbeta primers. TCRdb keeps only in-frame clones here, not all; method: immunoSEQ multiplex PCR. Of under 200,000 clones listed, 80% to 85% are singletons. CDR1 is MDHEN and CDR2 is SYDVKM in the germline V gene. The length of the CDR3 is 14 residues. V lost 7 bases and J lost 1, with 13 bases in between. The chain carries TRBV28 and TRBJ1-1, with D unresolved. This TCR was recovered from a human donor in good health. Sample: PBMCs. Here the CDR3 reads CASILGSGNTEAFF. The CDR3 DNA follows: TGTGCCAGCATCCTAGGGAGCGGGAACACTGAAGCTTTCTTT.